This T cell receptor beta chain is from a study of chronic HIV infection and antiretroviral therapy. TCRdb re-analysed the 5' RACE reads in MiXCR, keeping a single row per CDR3 protein. Among about 31,000 distinct CDR3 sequences, about 9.7% were seen once, and the ten largest hold about 2.5%. This clonotype was detected only a few times. The V segment lost 2 bases and the J segment 7 bases; nucleotides outside the gene matches: 4. The CDR3 is 13 residues long. Germline assignment: CDR1 MNHEY and CDR2 SVGAGI. The origin of this receptor is an adult who had HIV and had not received antiretroviral therapy, or was an uninfected healthy control (not recorded which). The sequenced material came from peripheral blood. The chain couples TRBV6-5 to TRBJ1-1; 7 bases are shared with TRBD1. CDR3 in DNA: TGTGCCAGCAGTTACAGGGGGCTGAGTGAAGCTTTCTTT. It translates to CASSYRGLSEAFF.